A single sample is the source of the 13 T cell receptor beta chains below, sequenced in a study of OX40 agonist ivuxolimab in advanced cancers. Data came from immunoSEQ multiplex PCR; TCRdb stores just in-frame clones and leaves some out. The sample includes around 45,000 clones, 75% to 85% of them seen just once. The material was CD4+ or CD8+ T cells sorted from blood, obtained in a trial of the OX40 agonist ivuxolimab. The receptors here all came from an adult with an advanced solid tumor such as melanoma, head and neck, liver or kidney cancer.

V is TRBV5-1 and J is TRBJ2-1; the match to TRBD1 covers 7 bases. J lost 4 bases, V lost 2 bases, and 6 bases had no gene match. This CDR3 is 15 amino acids long. The V gene's germline CDR1 is SGHRS and CDR2 YFSETQ. Here the CDR3 reads CASSFGDRPYNEQFF. The CDR3 bases are TGCGCCAGCAGCTTCGGGGACAGACCTTACAATGAGCAGTTCTTC.

A single count supports this clone. This chain connects TRBV7-9 to TRBJ1-2; unclear D gene. Trimming left V 6 bases short and J 6 bases short, with 17 bases between. Germline values: CDR1 SEHNR, CDR2 FQNEAQ (reference sequence). The CDR3 is 14 residues long. The CDR3 here is CASRLGGQRDGYTF. CDR3 DNA sequence: TGTGCCAGCAGACTAGGTGGGCAGAGGGATGGCTACACCTTC. Full variable domain (remainder filled in from reference TRBV7-9 and TRBJ1-2): DTGVSQNPRHKITKRGQNVTFRCDPISEHNRLYWYRQTLGQGPEFLTYFQNEAQLEKSRLLSDRFSAERPKGSFSTLEIQRTEQGDSAMYLCASRLGGQRDGYTFGSGTRLTVV.

This chain links TRBV7-8 with TRBJ2-4, with D tentatively TRBD1 (6 bases). V was cut by 7 bases and J by 4 bases, with 14 bases left in between. The CDR3 loop spans 14 amino acids. Germline CDR1 reads SGHVS; CDR2 reads FQNEAQ. In DNA form, the CDR3 reads TGTGCCAGCATGCGAGAGGACAGAAAAAACATTCAGTACTTC. Translated: CASMREDRKNIQYF.

The chain carries TRBV12-5 and TRBJ2-4, with unresolved D. Germline V gene lookup returns CDR1 LGHNT and CDR2 FRNRAP. V was clipped by 6 bases and J by 0 bases, with 12 bases between them. This CDR3 has 15 residues. The CDR3 loop reads CASGVGALAKNIQYF. CDR3 coding DNA: TGTGCTAGTGGAGTGGGTGCCCTAGCCAAAAACATTCAGTACTTC.

Only one count was recorded for this clone. J is TRBJ2-1 and V is TRBV7-3, with 10 bases matching TRBD2. V was pared by 5 bases and J by 2 bases, with 3 bases of the junction left unmatched. Per the germline V gene, CDR1 is SGHTA and CDR2 is FQGTGA. CDR3 size: 15 residues. The CDR3 loop reads CASSPSGGAYNEQFF. In nucleotides, the CDR3 is TGTGCCAGCAGCCCCAGCGGGGGGGCCTACAATGAGCAGTTCTTC.

This clone has a single count. The rearrangement joins TRBV5-5 to TRBJ2-5; the D gene is possibly TRBD2 (6 bases). Trimming took off 0 bases at V and 11 bases at J, with 11 bases between the two ends. The CDR3 contains 12 residues. CDR1 SGHKS and CDR2 YYEKEE come from the germline V gene (reference sequence). The CDR3: CASSLAPGEQYF. The CDR3 region has the DNA TGTGCCAGCAGCTTGGCCCCGGGGGAGCAGTACTTC.

The gene calls are TRBV5-1 and TRBJ2-7; perhaps TRBD2 as D (5 bases). The CDR3 runs to 14 residues. The germline gives CDR1 SGHRS, CDR2 YFSETQ. V lost 4 bases, J lost 7 bases, and 18 bases lay in between. DNA for the CDR3: TGCGCCAGCAGCCCAACGACACTGACTAATGAGCAGTACTTC. Its translation is CASSPTTLTNEQYF.

The gene calls are TRBV5-4 and TRBJ2-7; 8 nucleotides line up with TRBD1. The V and J ends lost 4 bases and 2 bases, in that order; junction bases with no gene match: 8. Per the germline V gene, CDR1 is SGHNT and CDR2 is YYREEE (reference sequence). The CDR3 spans 15 residues. The CDR3 reads CASSLGGTGPYEQYF. The CDR3 coding sequence is TGTGCCAGCAGCCTCGGCGGGACAGGTCCCTACGAGCAGTACTTC.

V is TRBV11-3 and J is TRBJ2-2, with 11 nucleotides matching TRBD1. Germline assignment: CDR1 SGHNT and CDR2 YENEEA. The CDR3 runs to 17 residues. The V gene end was trimmed by 2 bases and the J gene end by 4 bases; junction bases not matched to a gene: 6. The CDR3 is CASSLTAGTGGTGELFF. Written as DNA, the CDR3 is TGTGCCAGCAGCTTAACCGCCGGGACAGGGGGCACCGGGGAGCTGTTTTTT.

V and J are TRBV14 and TRBJ2-7; D possibly matches TRBD1 or TRBD2 (5 bases each). From germline, CDR1 is SGHDN and CDR2 FVKESK. CDR3 size: 15 residues. V lost 5 bases and J lost 2, with 16 bases in between. CDR3 nucleotide sequence: TGTGCCAGCAGCACTTCGGAGGCAGGGCCCTACGAGCAGTACTTC. It yields the protein CASSTSEAGPYEQYF.

J is TRBJ1-2 and V is TRBV27; perhaps TRBD1 as D (6 bases). The V gene lost 5 bases and the J gene lost 2 bases, with 9 bases spanning the gap. CDR1 and CDR2 from the germline V gene are MNHEY and SMNVEV (reference sequence). CDR3 size: 13 residues. Here the CDR3 reads CASSPDRNYGYTF. The CDR3 DNA reads as TGTGCCAGCAGTCCGGACAGAAACTATGGCTACACCTTC.

The CDR3 region has the DNA TGCGCCAGCAGCTATATTCCGGGACAGGGAGGCAAAACTGAAGCTTTCTTT. It encodes CASSYIPGQGGKTEAFF. The gene calls are TRBV4-3 and TRBJ1-1; 9 nucleotides align to TRBD1. This CDR3 contains 17 residues. Germline V gene data show CDR1 as LGHNA and CDR2 as YSLEER. Trimming cost V 5 bases and J 5 bases; bases outside gene matches: 15.

V and J are TRBV5-1 and TRBJ2-5, with 10 nucleotides matching TRBD2. Germline-derived CDR1 and CDR2 are SGHRS and YFSETQ. The CDR3 sequence is 16 residues long. V shed 4 bases, J shed 1 base, and the junction held 7 bases outside the gene matches. CDR3 DNA: TGCGCCAGCAGCCCGGGACTAGCGTGGGCCCAAGAGACCCAGTACTTC. It translates to CASSPGLAWAQETQYF.